Detailed here is one T cell receptor (beta chain). These data are taken from a study of blood T cell repertoires in COVID-19. Authors' methods: Using reference gene primer amplification, nucleated cell counts were estimated. Data came from immunoSEQ multiplex PCR; TCRdb stores just in-frame clones and leaves some out. From that table come the V and J calls and clone size; the DNA was used to work out D and trimming. This sample has under 75,000 clones; 70% to 85% occur once, and the top ten carry 4.5% to 7%. Trimming took 3 bases from V and 4 from J, leaving 7 bases between them. The CDR3 covers 11 residues. Per germline, CDR1 DFQATT and CDR2 SNEGSKA (reference sequence).

The clonotype was recovered from a woman in her 70s with acute or convalescent COVID-19. The specimen sequenced was peripheral blood. The chain has TRBV20-1 and TRBJ2-7; no clear D. The CDR3 nucleotides read TGCAGTGCTAGGGAGACGTACGAGCAGTACTTC. Its translation is CSARETYEQYF.